The 20 T cell receptor beta chains reported below all come from one sample, sequenced in a study of spatial heterogeneity in lung cancer. TCRdb called the 5' RACE reads again in MiXCR, with one record for every CDR3 protein. The sample includes 100,000 to 120,000 distinct CDR3 sequences, roughly 10% seen only once; the top ten take 20% to 30%. As for time point: blood at routine non-recurrence follow-up after resection. Sequencing used PBMCs, obtained at follow-up. These receptors were obtained from a female donor with early-stage non-small cell lung cancer.

This clonotype was detected a few times. The chain has TRBV28 and TRBJ1-1, with D hard to call. Germline V lookup: CDR1 MDHEN, CDR2 SYDVKM. V lost 3 bases and J 5 bases, leaving 16 bases between the germline ends. The CDR3 is 15 amino acids. The CDR3 protein is CASSFYGGRGTEAFF. CDR3 DNA: TGTGCCAGCAGTTTTTATGGTGGGCGAGGAACTGAAGCTTTCTTT. Full variable domain (missing parts from reference TRBV28 and TRBJ1-1): DVKVTQSSRYLVKRTGEKVFLECVQDMDHENMFWYRQDPGLGLRLIYFSYDVKMKEKGDIPEGYSVSREKKERFSLILESASTNQTSMYLCASSFYGGRGTEAFFGQGTRLTVV.

This chain uses TRBV4-3 with TRBJ2-3; 13 positions match TRBD2. The V gene's germline CDR1 is LGHNA and CDR2 YSLEER. Trimming at V came to 4 bases and at J to 6 bases, leaving 16 bases not matched to a gene. The CDR3 extends over 19 amino acids. CDR3 sequence reads: CASSLFPGLAGRRGDTQYF. The CDR3, as DNA: TGCGCCAGCAGCCTATTTCCGGGACTAGCGGGGCGGCGAGGGGATACGCAGTATTTT.

The chain uses TRBV7-2 and TRBJ2-1, with 12 bases identical to TRBD1. The germline gives CDR1 SGHTA, CDR2 FQGNSA. The CDR3 totals 15 residues. The J segment lost 8 bases and the V segment lost 5 bases, leaving 7 bases of the junction unmatched. CDR3 coding DNA: TGTGCCAGCAGCAACCGGGACAGGGGGCTGTATGAGCAGTTCTTC. Amino acid sequence: CASSNRDRGLYEQFF. The full variable domain, completed using reference TRBV7-2 and TRBJ2-1, is GAGVSQSPSNKVTEKGKDVELRCDPISGHTALYWYRQSLGQGLEFLIYFQGNSAPDKSGLPSDRFSAERTGGSVSTLTIQRTQQEDSAVYLCASSNRDRGLYEQFFGPGTRLTVL.

This clonotype was seen repeatedly, ten times or more. This chain's CDR3 is CASSLWEGLYNEQFF. In nucleotides, the CDR3 is TGTGCCAGCAGTTTATGGGAGGGTCTTTACAATGAGCAGTTCTTC. The chain couples TRBV28 to TRBJ2-1; a possible D gene is TRBD2 (6 bases). The ends were cut back, 0 bases at V and 4 bases at J, with 10 bases in the middle. The CDR3 extends over 15 amino acids. Per germline, CDR1 MDHEN and CDR2 SYDVKM.

Only a few counts were recorded for this clonotype. V and J are TRBV7-9 and TRBJ1-1; 9 nucleotides line up with TRBD1. Germline V gene data show CDR1 as SEHNR and CDR2 as FQNEAQ (reference sequence). Losses at the gene ends were 4 bases for V and 5 bases for J; bases not matched to a gene: 5. This CDR3 contains 14 residues. The CDR3 loop is CASSWGQGYTEAFF. CDR3 bases: TGTGCCAGCAGCTGGGGACAGGGCTATACTGAAGCTTTCTTT.

This clonotype was observed a handful of times. The chain has TRBV23-1 and TRBJ2-7; 9 bases agree with TRBD1. TRBV23-1 is an ORF, and what it does is uncertain. The CDR3 is 20 amino acids. With 2 bases clipped from V and 4 bases from J, the junction kept 21 bases outside the gene matches. CDR3 bases: TGCGCCAGCAGTCAAAACGCCCGGGACAGGGTTGGAGGGGAGTCTTACGAGCAGTACTTC. Its translation is CASSQNARDRVGGESYEQYF.

In this sample, this clonotype turned up a few times. The V and J genes are TRBV5-1 and TRBJ2-3; D may match TRBD1 or TRBD2 (6 bases each). Germline lookup yields CDR1 SGHRS and CDR2 YFSETQ. This CDR3 is 16 amino acids long. V was shortened by 1 base and J by 2 bases, with 14 bases between the two germline ends. The chain's CDR3 is CASSLSVRGLTDTQYF. In nucleotides, the CDR3 is TGCGCCAGCAGCTTGAGCGTTCGGGGGCTCACAGATACGCAGTATTTT.

This clonotype appeared many times. The rearrangement joins TRBV5-5 to TRBJ2-7; 10 bases are a match to TRBD2. V trimming: 2 bases; J trimming: 2 bases; junction bases outside the gene matches: 4. Looked up from germline, CDR1 is SGHKS and CDR2 is YYEKEE (reference sequence). The CDR3 consists of 15 residues. CDR3 protein: CASSLGLAVAYEQYF. The CDR3, as DNA: TGTGCCAGCAGCTTAGGACTAGCGGTAGCCTACGAGCAGTACTTC.

This clonotype was observed many times. This sequence joins TRBV7-9 and TRBJ1-1, with 11 bases matching TRBD1. From germline, CDR1 is SEHNR and CDR2 FQNEAQ (reference sequence). V lost 3 bases, J lost 3 bases, and 3 bases stayed unmatched. CDR3 length equals 15 residues. CDR3 region: CASSFGQGADTEAFF. The CDR3, as DNA: TGTGCCAGCAGCTTCGGACAGGGGGCCGACACTGAAGCTTTCTTT.

This clonotype was seen at least ten times. This chain links TRBV2 with TRBJ1-2; D gene uncertain. Germline values: CDR1 SNHLY, CDR2 FYNNEI. V was shortened by 4 bases and J by 1 base, with 7 bases between the two germline ends. This CDR3 region has 13 residues. CDR3 nucleotide sequence: TGTGCCAGCAGTGTCAGTTTTAACTATGGCTACACCTTC. Protein: CASSVSFNYGYTF.

This clonotype was detected a few times. This chain connects TRBV6-2 or TRBV6-3 to TRBJ2-7; D may be TRBD1 (6 bases). The CDR3 extends over 14 amino acids. The V end lost 2 bases, the J end lost 3 bases, and 11 bases lay between the germline ends. Germline V gene data show CDR1 as MNHEY and CDR2 as SVGEGT. CDR3 coding DNA: TGTGCCAGCAGTTACCCGGACAGATTCTACGAGCAGTACGTC. As protein: CASSYPDRFYEQYV.

The V call is TRBV28, the J call TRBJ2-7; 10 nucleotides line up with TRBD2. The CDR3 consists of 14 residues. The ends lost 3 bases at V and 3 bases at J; junction bases unmatched: 2. CDR1 and CDR2 from the germline V gene are MDHEN and SYDVKM. The CDR3 DNA reads as TGTGCCAGCAGTTTCTCTAGCGGGAGCTACGAGCAGTACTTC. Its protein product is CASSFSSGSYEQYF. Complete variable domain (other parts from reference TRBV28 and TRBJ2-7): DVKVTQSSRYLVKRTGEKVFLECVQDMDHENMFWYRQDPGLGLRLIYFSYDVKMKEKGDIPEGYSVSREKKERFSLILESASTNQTSMYLCASSFSSGSYEQYFGPGTRLTVT.

V gene TRBV12-3 or TRBV12-4 combines with J gene TRBJ2-5, with 7 positions matching TRBD1. The CDR3 covers 14 residues. The V segment lost 7 bases and the J segment 1 base; nucleotides outside the gene matches: 6. Written as DNA, the CDR3 is TGTGCCAGCAAGCCCGGGACAGCCCAAGAGACCCAGTACTTC. Translation: CASKPGTAQETQYF.

This clonotype was recorded a few times. This sequence joins TRBV5-1 and TRBJ2-2; 9 bases line up with TRBD2. J gave up 5 bases and V 4 bases, and 6 bases lay outside the gene matches. CDR3 length: 15 amino acids. Germline lookup yields CDR1 SGHRS and CDR2 YFSETQ. The CDR3: CASSMGLAETGELFF. The DNA of the CDR3 is TGCGCCAGCAGCATGGGACTAGCAGAAACCGGGGAGCTGTTTTTT.

This clonotype was counted many times. CDR3 DNA: TGTGCCAGCAGAGGCGGAGGCTACACCTTC. Its translation is CASRGGGYTF. The V call is TRBV28, the J call TRBJ1-2, with D unclear. This CDR3 region has 10 residues. Looked up from germline, CDR1 is MDHEN and CDR2 is SYDVKM. V shed 6 bases and J shed 8 bases, with 7 bases lying between them.

In its sample, this clonotype was seen a few times. This rearrangement joins TRBV30 to TRBJ2-3, with TRBD2 identical over 11 bases. The CDR3 extends over 15 amino acids. J lost 5 bases, V lost 2 bases, and 6 bases had no gene match. Per germline, CDR1 GTSNPN and CDR2 SVGIG (reference sequence). The CDR3 bases are TGTGCCTGGAGTTTCGGGACTAGCGGTCGAGATACGCAGTATTTT. Translated: CAWSFGTSGRDTQYF.

This chain links TRBV19 with TRBJ2-7, with TRBD2 identical over 7 bases. The CDR3 spans 15 residues. V lost 3 bases and J lost 1; bases outside the gene matches: 6. Germline assignment: CDR1 LNHDA and CDR2 SQIVND (reference sequence). The CDR3 DNA follows: TGTGCCAGTAGTATTTGGGGGGGATCGTCCTACGAGCAGTACTTC. Protein: CASSIWGGSSYEQYF.

This clonotype appeared many times. The chain combines TRBV5-1 with TRBJ2-7, with a possible D match to TRBD2 (5 bases). Trimming shortened V by 3 bases and J by 2 bases, and 15 bases separated the two germline ends. The CDR3 has 15 amino acids. Germline V CDR1 and CDR2: SGHRS, YFSETQ. CDR3 amino acids: CASSYNQDSAYEQYF. CDR3 bases: TGCGCCAGCAGCTACAATCAGGACTCGGCCTACGAGCAGTACTTC.

In its sample, this clonotype was seen a few times. The V gene is TRBV11-1, the J gene TRBJ2-1; D uncertain. CDR1 is SGHAT and CDR2 is FQDESV in the germline V gene (reference sequence). Trimming stripped 4 bases from V and 0 bases from J, with 7 bases between. The CDR3 has 14 residues. This CDR3 reads CASSWRSSYNEQFF. The CDR3 DNA follows: TGTGCCAGCAGCTGGCGAAGCTCCTACAATGAGCAGTTCTTC.

This clonotype has a handful of counts. The genes are TRBV28 and TRBJ2-1; D gene unclear. This CDR3 contains 12 residues. Germline V gene sequence: CDR1 MDHEN, CDR2 SYDVKM. V was shortened by 5 bases and J by 2 bases, with 4 bases between the two germline ends. CDR3 sequence reads: CASSLPYNEQFF. In DNA, the CDR3 is TGTGCCAGCAGTCTACCCTACAATGAGCAGTTCTTC. Supplemented by reference TRBV28 and TRBJ2-1, the full variable domain reads DVKVTQSSRYLVKRTGEKVFLECVQDMDHENMFWYRQDPGLGLRLIYFSYDVKMKEKGDIPEGYSVSREKKERFSLILESASTNQTSMYLCASSLPYNEQFFGPGTRLTVL.